The clone carrying this T cell receptor beta chain was seen a handful of times. Deletions cut 5 bases from V and 9 bases from J, with 14 bases between. The CDR3 covers 13 residues. Germline V gene data show CDR1 as SGHTA and CDR2 as FQGNSA. The data originate from a study of blood T cell repertoires in COVID-19. As for the study in general: The United States, Italy and Spain provided the acute and convalescent COVID-19 samples.

Only in-frame clones appear in the TCRdb table, and some are missing; sequencing was by immunoSEQ multiplex PCR. Of nearly 95,000 clones in the sample, 70% to 80% were seen once. The sample taken for sequencing was peripheral blood. The J gene is TRBJ2-1, the V gene TRBV7-2; the D gene is possibly TRBD1 (6 bases). The clonotype was recovered from a human donor in a cohort sampled during active COVID-19. The chain's CDR3 is CASSHDYRVEQFF. CDR3 bases: TGTGCCAGCAGCCACGACTACAGGGTTGAGCAGTTCTTC.